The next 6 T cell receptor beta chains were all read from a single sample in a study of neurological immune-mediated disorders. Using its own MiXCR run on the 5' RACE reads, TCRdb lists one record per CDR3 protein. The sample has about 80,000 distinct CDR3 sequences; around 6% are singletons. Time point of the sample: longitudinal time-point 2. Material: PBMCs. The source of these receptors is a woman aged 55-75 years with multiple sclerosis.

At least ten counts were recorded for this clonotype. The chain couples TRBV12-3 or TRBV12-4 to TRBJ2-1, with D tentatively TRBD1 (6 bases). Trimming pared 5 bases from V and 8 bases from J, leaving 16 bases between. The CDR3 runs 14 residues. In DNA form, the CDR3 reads TGTGCCAGCAGTCACCCAGACAGGTCGTATGAGCAGTTCTTC. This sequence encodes CASSHPDRSYEQFF.

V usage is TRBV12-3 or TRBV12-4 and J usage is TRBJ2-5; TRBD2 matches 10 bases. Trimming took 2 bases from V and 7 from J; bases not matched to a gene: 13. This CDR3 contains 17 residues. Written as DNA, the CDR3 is TGTGCCAGCAGTTTATTTAGGACTAGCGGACTCAATGCGACCCAGTACTTC. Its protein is CASSLFRTSGLNATQYF.

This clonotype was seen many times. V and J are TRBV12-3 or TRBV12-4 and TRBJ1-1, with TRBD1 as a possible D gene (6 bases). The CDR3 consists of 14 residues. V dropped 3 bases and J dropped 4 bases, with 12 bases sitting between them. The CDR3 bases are TGTGCCAGCAGTTTGGCAGGGGCGACCACTGAAGCTTTCTTT. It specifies CASSLAGATTEAFF.

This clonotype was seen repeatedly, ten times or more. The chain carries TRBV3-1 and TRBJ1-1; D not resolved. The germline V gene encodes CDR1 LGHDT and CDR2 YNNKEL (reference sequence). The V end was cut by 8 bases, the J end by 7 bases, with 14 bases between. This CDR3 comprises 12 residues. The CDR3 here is CASDIGGNEAFF. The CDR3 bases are TGTGCCAGCGATATTGGAGGGAATGAAGCTTTCTTT.

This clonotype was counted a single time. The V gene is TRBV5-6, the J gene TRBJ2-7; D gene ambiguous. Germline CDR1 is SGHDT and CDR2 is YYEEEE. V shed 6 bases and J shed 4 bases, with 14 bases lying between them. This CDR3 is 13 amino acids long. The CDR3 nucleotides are TGTGCCAGCAAGGTAGGCGTCTCATACGAGCAGTACTTC. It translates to CASKVGVSYEQYF.

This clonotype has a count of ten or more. In nucleotides, the CDR3 is TGCGCCAGCAGCGCGGACGGTAGATACGAGCAGTACTTC. It encodes CASSADGRYEQYF. V and J are TRBV5-1 and TRBJ2-7; D remains ambiguous. Germline CDR1 reads SGHRS; CDR2 reads YFSETQ. The CDR3 has 13 residues. V was trimmed by 4 bases and J by 4 bases, leaving 12 bases between them. Full variable domain (outside the CDR3, taken from reference TRBV5-1 and TRBJ2-7): KAGVTQTPRYLIKTRGQQVTLSCSPISGHRSVSWYQQTPGQGLQFLFEYFSETQRNKGNFPGRFSGRQFSNSRSEMNVSTLELGDSALYLCASSADGRYEQYFGPGTRLTVT.